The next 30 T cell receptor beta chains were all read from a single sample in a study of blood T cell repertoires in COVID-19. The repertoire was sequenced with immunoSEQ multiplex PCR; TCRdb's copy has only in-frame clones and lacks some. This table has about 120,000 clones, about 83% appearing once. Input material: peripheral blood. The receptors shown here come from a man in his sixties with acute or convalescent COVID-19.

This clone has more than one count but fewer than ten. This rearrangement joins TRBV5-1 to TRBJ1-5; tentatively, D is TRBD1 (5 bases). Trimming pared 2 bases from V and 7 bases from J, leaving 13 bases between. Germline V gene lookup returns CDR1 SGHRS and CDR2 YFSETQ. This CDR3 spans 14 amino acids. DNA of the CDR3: TGCGCCAGCAGCTTAGGAGGGGAAGAACAGCCCCAGCATTTT. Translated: CASSLGGEEQPQHF.

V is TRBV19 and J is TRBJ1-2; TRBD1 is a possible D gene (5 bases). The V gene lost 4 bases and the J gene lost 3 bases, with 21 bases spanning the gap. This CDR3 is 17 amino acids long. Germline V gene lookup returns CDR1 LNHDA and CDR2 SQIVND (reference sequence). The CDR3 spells CASSTRQPPVLHYGYTF. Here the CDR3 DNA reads TGTGCCAGTAGTACCCGACAGCCCCCTGTCCTCCACTATGGCTACACCTTC.

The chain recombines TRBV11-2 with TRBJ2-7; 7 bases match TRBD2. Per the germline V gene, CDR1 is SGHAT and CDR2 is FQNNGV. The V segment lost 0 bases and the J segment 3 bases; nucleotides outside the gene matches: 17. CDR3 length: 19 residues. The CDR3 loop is CASSLESADAGVTFYEQYF. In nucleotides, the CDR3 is TGTGCCAGCAGCTTAGAGAGCGCTGACGCGGGAGTGACGTTCTACGAGCAGTACTTC.

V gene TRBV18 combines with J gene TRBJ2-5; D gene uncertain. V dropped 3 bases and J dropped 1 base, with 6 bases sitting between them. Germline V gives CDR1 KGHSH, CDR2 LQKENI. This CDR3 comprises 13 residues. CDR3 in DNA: TGTGCCAGCTCACCGGCCCTCCAAGAGACCCAGTACTTC. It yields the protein CASSPALQETQYF.

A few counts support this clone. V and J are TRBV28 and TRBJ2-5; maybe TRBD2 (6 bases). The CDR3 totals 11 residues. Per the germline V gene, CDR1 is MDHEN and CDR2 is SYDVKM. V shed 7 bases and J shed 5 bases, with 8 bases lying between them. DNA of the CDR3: TGTGCCAGCAAGGAGGGGGAGACCCAGTACTTC. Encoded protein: CASKEGETQYF.

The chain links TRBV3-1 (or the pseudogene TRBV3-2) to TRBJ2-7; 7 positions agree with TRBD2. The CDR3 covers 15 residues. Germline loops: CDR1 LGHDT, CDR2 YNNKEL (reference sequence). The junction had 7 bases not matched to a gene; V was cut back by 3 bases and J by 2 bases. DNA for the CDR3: TGTGCCAGCAGCCAGCGGGGAGGGCGCGCCTACGAGCAGTACTTC. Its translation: CASSQRGGRAYEQYF.

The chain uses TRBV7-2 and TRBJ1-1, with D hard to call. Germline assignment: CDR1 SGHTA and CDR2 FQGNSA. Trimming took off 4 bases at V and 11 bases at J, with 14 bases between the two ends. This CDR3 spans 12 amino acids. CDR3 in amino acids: CASSSQGREAFF. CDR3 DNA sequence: TGTGCCAGCAGCTCACAAGGGAGGGAGGCTTTCTTT.

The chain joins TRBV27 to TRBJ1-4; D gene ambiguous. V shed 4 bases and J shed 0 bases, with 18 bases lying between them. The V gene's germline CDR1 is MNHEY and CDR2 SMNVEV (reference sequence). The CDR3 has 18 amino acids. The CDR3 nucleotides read TGTGCCAGCAGTTCAATCGACACTTGGCGGGCAACTAATGAAAAACTGTTTTTT. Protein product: CASSSIDTWRATNEKLFF.

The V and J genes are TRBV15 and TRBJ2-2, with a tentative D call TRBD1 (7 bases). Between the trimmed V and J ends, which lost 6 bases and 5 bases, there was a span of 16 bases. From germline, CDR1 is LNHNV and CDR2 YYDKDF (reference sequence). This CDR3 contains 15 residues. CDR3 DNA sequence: TGTGCCACCAGTGAGGGGGCGGCGGGGACCGGGGAGCTGTTTTTT. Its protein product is CATSEGAAGTGELFF. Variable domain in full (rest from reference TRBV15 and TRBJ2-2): DAMVIQNPRYQVTQFGKPVTLSCSQTLNHNVMYWYQQKSSQAPKLLFHYYDKDFNNEADTPDNFQSRRPNTSFCFLDIRSPGLGDTAMYLCATSEGAAGTGELFFGEGSRLTVL.

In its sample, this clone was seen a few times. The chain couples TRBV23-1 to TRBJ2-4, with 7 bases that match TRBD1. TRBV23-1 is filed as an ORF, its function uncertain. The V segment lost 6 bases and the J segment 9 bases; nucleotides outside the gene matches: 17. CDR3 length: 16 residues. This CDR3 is CASSPGQLLENSIQYF. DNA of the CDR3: TGCGCCAGCAGCCCGGGACAGCTCTTGGAAAACAGCATTCAGTACTTC.

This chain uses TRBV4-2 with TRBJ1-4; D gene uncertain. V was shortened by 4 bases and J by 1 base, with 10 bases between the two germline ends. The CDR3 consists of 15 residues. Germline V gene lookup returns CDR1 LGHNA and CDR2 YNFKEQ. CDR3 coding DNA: TGTGCCAGCAGCCCCGGGGAAGGAACTAATGAAAAACTGTTTTTT. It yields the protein CASSPGEGTNEKLFF.

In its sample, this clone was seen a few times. DNA of the CDR3: TGTGCCAGTAGTACCGGGACAGGAGTCTCTGGAAACACCATATATTTT. It codes for CASSTGTGVSGNTIYF. The chain joins TRBV19 to TRBJ1-3, with 8 bases matching TRBD1. CDR3 size: 16 residues. Germline-derived CDR1 and CDR2 are LNHDA and SQIVND (reference sequence). V lost 4 bases and J lost 0; bases outside the gene matches: 5.

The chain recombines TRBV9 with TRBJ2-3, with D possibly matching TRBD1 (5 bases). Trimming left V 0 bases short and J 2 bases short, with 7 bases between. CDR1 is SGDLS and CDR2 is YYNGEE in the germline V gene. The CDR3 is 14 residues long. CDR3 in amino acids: CASSVEGLTDTQYF. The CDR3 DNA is TGTGCCAGCAGCGTAGAGGGGCTCACAGATACGCAGTATTTT.

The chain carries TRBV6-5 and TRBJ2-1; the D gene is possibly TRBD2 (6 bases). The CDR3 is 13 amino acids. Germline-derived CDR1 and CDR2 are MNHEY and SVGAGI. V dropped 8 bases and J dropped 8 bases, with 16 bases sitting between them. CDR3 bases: TGTGCCAGCGGGAGGCGAGTTGAGGATGAGCAGTTCTTC. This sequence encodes CASGRRVEDEQFF.

As DNA, the CDR3 is TGTGCCAGCAGCGTGGGGACTAGCGGGATAATAAGGGAGCTGTTTTTT. Protein sequence: CASSVGTSGIIRELFF. V usage is TRBV9 and J usage is TRBJ2-2; 13 nucleotides match TRBD2. CDR1 and CDR2 from the germline V gene are SGDLS and YYNGEE. The CDR3 runs 16 residues. The ends lost 2 bases at V and 9 bases at J; junction bases unmatched: 7.

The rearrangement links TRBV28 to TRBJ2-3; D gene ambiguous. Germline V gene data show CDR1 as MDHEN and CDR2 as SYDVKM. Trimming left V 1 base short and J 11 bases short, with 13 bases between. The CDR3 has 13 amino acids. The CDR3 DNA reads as TGTGCCAGCAGTTTATCTCGGCCCCGGGTGCAGTATTTT. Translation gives CASSLSRPRVQYF.

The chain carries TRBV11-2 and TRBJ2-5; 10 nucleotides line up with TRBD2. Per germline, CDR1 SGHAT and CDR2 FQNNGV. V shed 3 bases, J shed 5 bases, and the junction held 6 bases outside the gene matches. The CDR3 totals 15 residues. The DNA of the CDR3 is TGTGCCAGCAGCTTGGGACTAGCGTTACGGGAGACCCAGTACTTC. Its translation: CASSLGLALRETQYF.

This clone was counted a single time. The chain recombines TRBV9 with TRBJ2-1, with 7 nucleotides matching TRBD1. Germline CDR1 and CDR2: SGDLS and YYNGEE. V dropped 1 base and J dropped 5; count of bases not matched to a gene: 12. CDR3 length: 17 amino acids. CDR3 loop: CASSVFVQGLAHNEQFF. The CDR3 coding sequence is TGTGCCAGCAGCGTATTCGTACAGGGGTTGGCCCACAATGAGCAGTTCTTC.

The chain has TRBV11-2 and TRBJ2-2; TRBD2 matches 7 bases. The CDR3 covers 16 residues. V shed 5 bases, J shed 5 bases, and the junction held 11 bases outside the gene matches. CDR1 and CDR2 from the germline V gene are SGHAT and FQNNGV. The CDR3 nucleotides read TGTGCCAGCAGCCCCTCACTAGCGCGAGGGACCGGGGAGCTGTTTTTT. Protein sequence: CASSPSLARGTGELFF.

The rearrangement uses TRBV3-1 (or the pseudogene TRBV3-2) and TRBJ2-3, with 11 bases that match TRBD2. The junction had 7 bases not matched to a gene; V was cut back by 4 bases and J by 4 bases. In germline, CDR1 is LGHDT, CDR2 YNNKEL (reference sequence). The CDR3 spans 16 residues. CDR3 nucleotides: TGTGCCAGCAGCCCCCTAGCGGGAGGTTCGTCAGATACGCAGTATTTT. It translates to CASSPLAGGSSDTQYF.

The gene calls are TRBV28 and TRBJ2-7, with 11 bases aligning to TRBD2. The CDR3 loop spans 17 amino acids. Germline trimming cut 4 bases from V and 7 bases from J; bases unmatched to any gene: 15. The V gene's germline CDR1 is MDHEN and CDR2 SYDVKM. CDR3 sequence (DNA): TGTGCCAGCAGTTACATAGCGGGAGGGATTTCTACGAGGGAGCAGTACTTC. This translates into CASSYIAGGISTREQYF.

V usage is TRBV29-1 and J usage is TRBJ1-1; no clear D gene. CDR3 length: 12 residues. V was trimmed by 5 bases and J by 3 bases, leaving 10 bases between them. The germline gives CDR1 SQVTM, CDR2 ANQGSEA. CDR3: CSVSDTDTEAFF. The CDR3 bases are TGCAGCGTTTCCGACACGGACACTGAAGCTTTCTTT. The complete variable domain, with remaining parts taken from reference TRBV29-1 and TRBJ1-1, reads SAVISQKPSRDICQRGTSLTIQCQVDSQVTMMFWYRQQPGQSLTLIATANQGSEATYESGFVIDKFPISRPNLTFSTLTVSNMSPEDSSIYLCSVSDTDTEAFFGQGTRLTVV.

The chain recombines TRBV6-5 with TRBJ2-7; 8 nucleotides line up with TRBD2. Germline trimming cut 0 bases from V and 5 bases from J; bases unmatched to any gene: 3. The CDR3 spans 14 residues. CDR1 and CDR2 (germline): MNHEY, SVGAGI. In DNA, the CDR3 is TGTGCCAGCAGTTACTCGGATAGCGGGAACGAGCAGTACTTC. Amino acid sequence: CASSYSDSGNEQYF.

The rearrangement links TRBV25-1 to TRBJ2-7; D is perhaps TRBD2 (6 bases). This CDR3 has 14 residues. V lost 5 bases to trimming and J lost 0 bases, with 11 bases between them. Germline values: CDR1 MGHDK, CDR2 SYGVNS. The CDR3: CASSPLGGSYEQYF. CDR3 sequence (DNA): TGTGCCAGCAGTCCCCTCGGGGGCTCCTACGAGCAGTACTTC.

The CDR3 coding sequence is TGTGCCAGCAGCCCCGGACTTACCTACGAGCAGTACTTC. Its protein product is CASSPGLTYEQYF. The chain is built from TRBV28 and TRBJ2-7, with D perhaps matching TRBD2 (5 bases). The V gene lost 6 bases and the J gene lost 2 bases, with 11 bases spanning the gap. This CDR3 comprises 13 residues. The V gene's germline CDR1 is MDHEN and CDR2 SYDVKM. Combining the CDR3 with reference TRBV28 and TRBJ2-7 gives the whole variable domain DVKVTQSSRYLVKRTGEKVFLECVQDMDHENMFWYRQDPGLGLRLIYFSYDVKMKEKGDIPEGYSVSREKKERFSLILESASTNQTSMYLCASSPGLTYEQYFGPGTRLTVT.

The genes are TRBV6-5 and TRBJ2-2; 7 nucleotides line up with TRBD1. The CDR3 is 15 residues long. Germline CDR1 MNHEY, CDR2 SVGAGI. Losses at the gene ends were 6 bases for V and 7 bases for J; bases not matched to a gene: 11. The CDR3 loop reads CASSLGTAQGGELFF. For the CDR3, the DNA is TGTGCCAGCAGCCTCGGGACAGCTCAAGGCGGGGAGCTGTTTTTT.

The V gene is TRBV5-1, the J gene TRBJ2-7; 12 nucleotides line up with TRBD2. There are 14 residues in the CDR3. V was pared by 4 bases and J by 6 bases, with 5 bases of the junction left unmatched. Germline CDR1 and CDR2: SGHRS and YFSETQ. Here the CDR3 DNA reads TGCGCCAGCAGCGCCGGACTAGCGGGAACCGAGCAGTACTTC. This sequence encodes CASSAGLAGTEQYF.

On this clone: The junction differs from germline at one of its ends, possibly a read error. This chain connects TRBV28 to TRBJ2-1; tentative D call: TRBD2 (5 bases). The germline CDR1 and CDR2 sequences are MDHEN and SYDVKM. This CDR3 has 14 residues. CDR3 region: CASSLSTGYSEQFF. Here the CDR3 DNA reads TGTGCCAGCAGTTTATCGACGGGGTACAGTGAGCAGTTCTTC.

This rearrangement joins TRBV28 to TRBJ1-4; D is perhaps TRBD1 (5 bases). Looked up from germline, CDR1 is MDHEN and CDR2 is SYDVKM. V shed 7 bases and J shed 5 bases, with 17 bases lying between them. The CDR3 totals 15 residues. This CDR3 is CASTPWAGGNEKLFF. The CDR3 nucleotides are TGTGCCAGCACCCCATGGGCGGGGGGGAATGAAAAACTGTTTTTT.

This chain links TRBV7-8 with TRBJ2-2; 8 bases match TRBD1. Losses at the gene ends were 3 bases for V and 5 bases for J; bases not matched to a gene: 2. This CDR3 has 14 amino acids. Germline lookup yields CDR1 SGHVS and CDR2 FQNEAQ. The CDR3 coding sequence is TGTGCCAGCAGCTTCGACAGGGGTACCGGGGAGCTGTTTTTT. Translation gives CASSFDRGTGELFF.